What follows is one TCR beta chain and its context. The entry originates in a study of PD-1 and CTLA-4 blockade in melanoma. Deletions cut 7 bases from V and 3 bases from J, with 10 bases between. From germline, CDR1 is SNHLY and CDR2 FYNNEI. The CDR3 extends over 13 amino acids. Only in-frame clones appear in the TCRdb table, and some are missing; sequencing was by immunoSEQ multiplex PCR. Found here are around 31,000 clones, around 89% of them singletons; the top ten hold roughly 6.8%. The material was CD8+ T cells from peripheral blood, obtained from a patient given anti-PD-1 treatment. The chain couples TRBV2 to TRBJ1-5; D remains unclear. The TCR was taken from a human donor with melanoma. The CDR3 DNA sequence: TGTGCCAGCAAGCCCACTATCAATCAGCCCCAGCATTTT. Its translation: CASKPTINQPQHF.